A selection of T cell receptor beta chains follows, all from one sample in a study of blood T cells in healthy people across ages. TCRdb reanalysed the 5' RACE reads using MiXCR and keeps one entry per CDR3 protein. The table records about 940,000 distinct CDR3 sequences, about 48% of them present only once. Source material: blood. Receptor source: a man aged 25 to 40 in good health. Both conserved end residues are part of each CDR3. Each record gives: V gene, clone size, J gene, D gene, CDR3 DNA, CDR3 protein. The D gene is left open where the match is weak. Size tells how often a clone was seen (once, few, many) or the class of an expanded clone, and some rows leave it out.

>TRBV7-2|few|TRBJ2-7|NA
TGTGCCAGCAGCGGGTCAGGGTCCGAGCAGTACTTC
CASSGSGSEQYF
>TRBV6-2/TRBV6-3|few|TRBJ2-7|NA
TGTGCCAGCAACCGATACGAGCAGTACTTC
CASNRYEQYF
>TRBV10-3|NA|TRBJ2-3|NA
TGTGCCATCAGTGGGGGAAGGGGAGTAGGAGATACGCAGTATTTT
CAISGGRGVGDTQYF
>TRBV28|few|TRBJ1-2|NA
TGTGCCAGCAGTTGGGACAACTATGGCTACACCTTC
CASSWDNYGYTF
>TRBV20-1|NA|TRBJ1-2|NA
TGCAGTGCTGACCCTTCGGGGGCCAACTATGGCTACACCTTC
CSADPSGANYGYTF
>TRBV6-5|NA|TRBJ2-1|NA
TGTGCCAGCAGTTACGCGGGGTCGGGAGAGACCCAGTTCTTC
CASSYAGSGETQFF
>TRBV12-3/TRBV12-4|NA|TRBJ1-2|TRBD1
TGTGCCAGCAGTTGGACAGACAGGGAGTATGGCTACACCTTC
CASSWTDREYGYTF
>TRBV3-1|NA|TRBJ2-7|NA
TGTGCCAGCAGCCAAGATATGACAGGTAACTACGAGCAGTACTTC
CASSQDMTGNYEQYF
>TRBV29-1|few|TRBJ2-7|TRBD1
TGCAGCGCTACGACAGGGGCCACGGAGCAGTACTTC
CSATTGATEQYF
>TRBV4-3|NA|TRBJ2-7|NA
TGCGCCAGCAGCCAAGGTATGAGCTACGAGCAGTACTTC
CASSQGMSYEQYF
>TRBV12-3/TRBV12-4|few|TRBJ2-4|NA
TGTGCCAGCAGAGTTAGGGGGGGAGCCAAAAACATTCAGTACTTC
CASRVRGGAKNIQYF
>TRBV7-2|few|TRBJ2-5|NA
TGTGCCAGCAGCCCCGCCGGTGGGTCGACGACCCAGTACTTC
CASSPAGGSTTQYF
>TRBV7-2|many|TRBJ2-4|NA
TGTGCCAGCAGCTTAGGGGGGATCTGGTACTTC
CASSLGGIWYF
>TRBV28|NA|TRBJ1-2|TRBD1
TGTGCCAGCAGTTCCGAGCGGGACAGCCTTTATGGCTACACCTTC
CASSSERDSLYGYTF
>TRBV2|few|TRBJ2-5|NA
TGTGCCAGCACCGTAGGGTACCAAGAGACCCAGTACTTC
CASTVGYQETQYF
>TRBV24-1|once|TRBJ2-2|NA
TGTGCCACCAGTGAGCAGGCGGAGAACACCGGGGAGCTGTTTTTT
CATSEQAENTGELFF
>TRBV3-1|few|TRBJ2-5|TRBD2
TGTGCCAGCAGCTATCTTCTCGGGGGGGCTGGGGAGACCCAGTACTTC
CASSYLLGGAGETQYF
>TRBV20-1|few|TRBJ1-6|TRBD1
TGCAGTGCTAGTTTACAGGGGGATAATTCACCCCTCCACTTT
CSASLQGDNSPLHF
>TRBV6-5|NA|TRBJ1-6|TRBD1
TGTGCCAGCAGACAGGGGTCCGATAATTCACCCCTCCACTTT
CASRQGSDNSPLHF
>TRBV10-3|few|TRBJ2-5|TRBD1
TGTGCCATCAGCAGTGAGGGGGCAGAGACCCAGTACTTC
CAISSEGAETQYF
>TRBV29-1|NA|TRBJ2-4|NA
TGCAGCGTTGAAAATCCGGAAAACATTCAGTACTTC
CSVENPENIQYF
>TRBV11-2|NA|TRBJ2-5|NA
TGTGCCAGCAGCCTGGCAGGGGTGGGCAATGAGCAGTACTTC
CASSLAGVGNEQYF
>TRBV5-1|NA|TRBJ2-7|NA
TGCGCCAGCGCAGACGCCTACGAGCAGTACTTC
CASADAYEQYF
>TRBV9|NA|TRBJ2-1|TRBD2
TGTGCCAGCAGGGATGGGACTAGCGGGACCTACAATGAGCAGTTCTTC
CASRDGTSGTYNEQFF
>TRBV30|NA|TRBJ2-2|TRBD1
TGTGCCCGCGGACAGGGCACCGGGGAGCTGTTTTTT
CARGQGTGELFF
>TRBV12-3/TRBV12-4|few|TRBJ1-5|NA
TGTGCCAGCAGTTTACGAATAGATAGCAATCAGCCCCAGCATTTT
CASSLRIDSNQPQHF
>TRBV7-3|NA|TRBJ2-3|TRBD2
TGTGCCAGCAGCGTTCTAGCGGGGGGCCTATCGAAAAATACGCAGTATTTT
CASSVLAGGLSKNTQYF
>TRBV20-1|few|TRBJ1-2|NA
TGCAGTGCTCGGACAACCCAATATGGCTACACCTTC
CSARTTQYGYTF
>TRBV27|NA|TRBJ1-2|TRBD1
TGTGCCAGTCGTTATACGGCCGGGACAGGGATTTTGGGCTACACCTTC
CASRYTAGTGILGYTF
>TRBV2|few|TRBJ2-5|NA
TGTGCCAGCAGTGAAAGGGACCCAGCCTACAATGAGCAGTACTTC
CASSERDPAYNEQYF
>TRBV29-1|NA|TRBJ2-3|TRBD1
TGCAGCGTTGGAGGGGACAGGGGGCACACAGATACGCAGTATTTT
CSVGGDRGHTDTQYF
>TRBV7-2|NA|TRBJ2-5|NA
TGTGCCAGCAGCCGCAACCGGGGGTCGGAGACCCAGTACTTC
CASSRNRGSETQYF
>TRBV28|NA|TRBJ2-7|NA
TGTGCCAGCACTTCTCCCCGGGACGAGCAGTACTTC
CASTSPRDEQYF
>TRBV5-1|NA|TRBJ2-7|NA
TGCGCCAGCAGCTTGGGAGGGATATCCCGGTGGGAGCAGTACTTC
CASSLGGISRWEQYF
>TRBV7-9|few|TRBJ2-7|TRBD1
TGTGCCAGCAGCTTTCCGGACAGGGCCTTCTACGAGCAGTACTTC
CASSFPDRAFYEQYF
>TRBV7-9|few|TRBJ1-1|TRBD1
TGTGCCAGCAGCGGCTGGACAGGGGGGAACACTGAAGCTTTCTTT
CASSGWTGGNTEAFF
>TRBV7-2|NA|TRBJ1-2|TRBD1
TGTGCCAGCAGCTTGAATGGACAGGTTGATGGCTACACCTTC
CASSLNGQVDGYTF
>TRBV19|NA|TRBJ2-4|NA
TGTGCCAGTAGCCCCATCTTGGGAGGGGGCGATTCAAACATTCAGTACTTC
CASSPILGGGDSNIQYF
>TRBV4-3|NA|TRBJ2-3|TRBD1
TGCGCCAGCAGCCCCGAAACAGGGGTCTCCACAGATACGCAGTATTTT
CASSPETGVSTDTQYF
>TRBV28|NA|TRBJ2-1|NA
TGTGCCAGCAGTTCAGGGCCAGGGGTTTCCTACAATGAGCAGTTCTTC
CASSSGPGVSYNEQFF
>TRBV4-3|NA|TRBJ2-1|TRBD2
TGCGTCAGCAGCCAAGATCGAGCGGGGGGGAAGACCGAGCAGTTCTTC
CVSSQDRAGGKTEQFF
>TRBV7-8|NA|TRBJ2-3|TRBD2
TGTGCCAGCAGCTTCCTCCGTAGCGGGAGGGATTTGGATACGCAGTATTTT
CASSFLRSGRDLDTQYF
>TRBV20-1|NA|TRBJ1-2|NA
TGCAGTGCTAGAACTCTCGGGGGGACTGACTATGGCTACACCTTC
CSARTLGGTDYGYTF
>TRBV20-1|NA|TRBJ1-1|NA
TGCAGTGCTAATCGGGTGGGCAGGCCCTACACTGAAGCTTTCTTT
CSANRVGRPYTEAFF
>TRBV12-5|NA|TRBJ1-5|NA
TGTGCTAGTGGTCCCAGTGGGAGCAATCAGCCCCAGCATTTT
CASGPSGSNQPQHF